Below, 29 T cell receptor beta chains from the same sample are listed, as sequenced in a study of post-analysis software for immune sequencing data. Study observations and caveats: The five TRBV segments detected at higher frequency in patients than in controls included TRBV5-6, TRBV5-1 and TRBV20-1.

These receptors are not linked to any known antigen. Built from TCR beta cDNA, the libraries had unique molecular identifiers in them. One entry per CDR3 protein, called by TCRdb with MiXCR from the PCR reads. The sample consists of about 460,000 distinct CDR3 sequences, roughly 45% of them appearing once. The source material was blood. The receptors were sampled from a girl aged 10-17 years with multiple sclerosis.

In this sample, this clonotype turned up a few times. This chain uses TRBV7-9 with TRBJ2-3; the D is unclear. V dropped 5 bases and J dropped 6 bases, with 15 bases sitting between them. The length of the CDR3 is 14 residues. Germline assignment: CDR1 SEHNR and CDR2 FQNEAQ (reference sequence). CDR3 bases: TGTGCCAGCAGCGGCAGGTTTCCCGCGGATACGCAGTATTTT. Amino acid sequence: CASSGRFPADTQYF.

V gene TRBV7-8 combines with J gene TRBJ2-2; 12 bases line up with TRBD1. Germline assignment: CDR1 SGHVS and CDR2 FQNEAQ. The CDR3 covers 15 residues. After removal of 5 bases from V and 7 bases from J, the junction contained 5 bases not matched to a gene. The CDR3 nucleotides read TGTGCCAGCAGCACGGGACAGGGGGCAAACGGGGAGCTGTTTTTT. This sequence encodes CASSTGQGANGELFF.

This clonotype was recorded a few times. The rearrangement joins TRBV5-5 to TRBJ2-6; a weak D match, TRBD1 (6 bases). The germline V gene encodes CDR1 SGHKS and CDR2 YYEKEE (reference sequence). CDR3 length equals 17 residues. Trimming took off 6 bases at V and 0 bases at J, with 16 bases between the two ends. DNA of the CDR3: TGTGCCAGCATTTTTTCCGGGACAAGCTCTGGGGCCAACGTCCTGACTTTC. Protein: CASIFSGTSSGANVLTF. Looking up the rest from reference TRBV5-5 and TRBJ2-6 gives the full variable domain: DAGVTQSPTHLIKTRGQQVTLRCSPISGHKSVSWYQQVLGQGPQFIFQYYEKEERGRGNFPDRFSARQFPNYSSELNVNALLLGDSALYLCASIFSGTSSGANVLTFGAGSRLTVL.

The chain uses TRBV6-6 and TRBJ1-2; no clear D. V shed 6 bases and J shed 1 base, with 15 bases lying between them. The CDR3 is 15 residues long. Germline V gene sequence: CDR1 MNHNY, CDR2 SVGAGI (reference sequence). The CDR3 coding sequence is TGTGCCAGCAGCCCACGAGGGCCCCTTAACTATGGCTACACCTTC. It specifies CASSPRGPLNYGYTF.

The chain employs TRBV2 and TRBJ2-7, with 8 bases identical to TRBD1. The CDR3 consists of 15 residues. Trimming at V came to 3 bases and at J to 5 bases, leaving 9 bases not matched to a gene. CDR1 and CDR2 (germline): SNHLY, FYNNEI. The CDR3 protein is CASSDPGQEVDEQYF. The DNA of the CDR3 is TGTGCCAGCAGTGACCCGGGACAGGAGGTCGACGAGCAGTACTTC.

This clonotype turned up a few times. This chain uses TRBV6-6 with TRBJ2-5; 11 bases agree with TRBD1. Near its end, the DNA agrees better with TRBJ2-7, so the J call may be wrong. The CDR3 has 16 residues. CDR1 is MNHNY, CDR2 SVGAGI, per germline (reference sequence). The CDR3 loop is CASTPLLGQGVHEQYF. CDR3 nucleotides: TGTGCCAGCACCCCGCTCCTGGGACAGGGGGTTCACGAGCAGTACTTC.

The gene calls are TRBV5-1 and TRBJ2-5, with unresolved D. Germline CDR1 and CDR2: SGHRS and YFSETQ. V was pared by 0 bases and J by 2 bases, with 14 bases between. The CDR3 totals 16 residues. The DNA of the CDR3 is TGCGCCAGCAGCTTGGATATTGGCAGCAGGCAAGAGACCCAGTACTTC. Amino acids: CASSLDIGSRQETQYF.

The chain is built from TRBV2 and TRBJ2-1, with TRBD2 identical over 7 bases. There are 14 residues in the CDR3. Germline CDR1 and CDR2: SNHLY and FYNNEI. The V gene end was trimmed by 6 bases and the J gene end by 5 bases; junction bases not matched to a gene: 7. The CDR3 DNA reads as TGTGCCAGCAGGGGCGGGAGCATCCACAATGAGCAGTTCTTC. It is translated as CASRGGSIHNEQFF.

J is TRBJ2-5 and V is TRBV24-1; D is perhaps TRBD1 (6 bases). The germline CDR1 and CDR2 sequences are KGHDR and SFDVKD. This CDR3 is 14 amino acids long. The ends were cut back, 4 bases at V and 5 bases at J, with 13 bases in the middle. The CDR3 DNA sequence: TGTGCCACCAGTGACACAGGGATCTCGGAGACCCAGTACTTC. Its protein product is CATSDTGISETQYF.

The J gene is TRBJ1-4, the V gene TRBV20-1, with a possible D match to TRBD1 (6 bases). Trimming stripped 1 base from V and 0 bases from J, with 15 bases between. Germline V CDR1 and CDR2: DFQATT, SNEGSKA (reference sequence). The CDR3 spans 17 residues. CDR3 in DNA: TGCAGTGCTAGAGGGGTTACAGGGATTTCAACTAATGAAAAACTGTTTTTT. It encodes CSARGVTGISTNEKLFF.

This clonotype was recorded a few times. This chain joins TRBV4-1 and TRBJ1-2; D is possibly TRBD1 (5 bases). This CDR3 contains 14 residues. CDR1 and CDR2 (germline): MGHRA, YSYEKL. V was clipped by 0 bases and J by 7 bases, with 12 bases between them. The CDR3 here is CASSQDGGVRGYTF. CDR3 DNA: TGCGCCAGCAGCCAAGATGGGGGGGTTCGTGGCTACACCTTC.

Turning to this clonotype: This may arise from a read error, as a much more abundant clone is one base away. This chain links TRBV6-4 with TRBJ1-2, with D unresolved. Trimming cost V 6 bases and J 7 bases, with 15 bases left between them. CDR3 size: 13 residues. The germline gives CDR1 MRHNA, CDR2 SNTAGT. The CDR3 DNA reads as TGTGCCAGCAGACTCGCCAGTCGCCCTGGCTACACCTTC. It yields the protein CASRLASRPGYTF.

This clonotype was seen more than once but under ten times. V gene TRBV28 combines with J gene TRBJ2-7, with a tentative D call TRBD1 (6 bases). V was trimmed by 3 bases and J by 0 bases, leaving 9 bases between them. The V gene's germline CDR1 is MDHEN and CDR2 SYDVKM. CDR3 size: 14 residues. CDR3 sequence: CASSFRGSSYEQYF. The CDR3 region has the DNA TGTGCCAGCAGTTTCAGGGGCAGCTCCTACGAGCAGTACTTC.

This clonotype was found once. V usage is TRBV27 and J usage is TRBJ2-7; maybe TRBD2 (5 bases). The V gene lost 5 bases and the J gene lost 2 bases, with 13 bases spanning the gap. This CDR3 contains 14 residues. The V gene's germline CDR1 is MNHEY and CDR2 SMNVEV (reference sequence). The CDR3 region is CASSPSRETYEQYF. The CDR3, as DNA: TGTGCCAGCAGTCCCTCCCGGGAAACCTACGAGCAGTACTTC.

A few counts support this clonotype. This sequence joins TRBV7-2 and TRBJ1-1; D unresolved. Germline CDR1 SGHTA, CDR2 FQGNSA. Deletions cut 5 bases from V and 3 bases from J, with 10 bases between. CDR3 length: 13 residues. The CDR3 region has the DNA TGTGCCAGCAGCGTAAACGGTGACACTGAAGCTTTCTTT. Translated, it gives CASSVNGDTEAFF.

V is TRBV12-3 or TRBV12-4 and J is TRBJ2-4; D gene uncertain. The CDR3 has 12 amino acids. V was clipped by 8 bases and J by 7 bases, with 12 bases between them. CDR3 nucleotides: TGTGCCAGCGGTCCTGGGGTTAACATTCAGTACTTC. This translates into CASGPGVNIQYF.

This clonotype was observed a few times. This chain uses TRBV20-1 with TRBJ2-7; 7 bases are a match to TRBD2. CDR3 length: 15 amino acids. CDR1 and CDR2 from the germline V gene are DFQATT and SNEGSKA (reference sequence). V gave up 7 bases and J gave up 1 base; unmatched junction bases: 13. The CDR3 reads CSVHVAGRGSYEQYF. The CDR3 DNA sequence: TGCAGTGTCCACGTAGCGGGCCGAGGTTCCTACGAGCAGTACTTC.

The genes are TRBV10-3 and TRBJ1-1; 10 nucleotides agree with TRBD1. The germline V gene has CDR1 ENHRY and CDR2 SYGVKD. The CDR3 totals 14 residues. Germline trimming cut 11 bases from V and 5 bases from J; bases unmatched to any gene: 11. The CDR3 bases are TGTGCCGCCCAATCGGACAGGGGGGGTACTGAAGCTTTCTTT. Protein sequence: CAAQSDRGGTEAFF.

This chain uses TRBV18 with TRBJ2-7, with D unresolved. The J call may be mistaken, given a closer DNA end match to TRBJ2-5. This CDR3 has 14 amino acids. Germline V gives CDR1 KGHSH, CDR2 LQKENI. CDR3 nucleotides: TGTGCCAGCTCACCTTCGGAGTCCCCCGAGACCCAGTACTTC. The encoded protein is CASSPSESPETQYF.

The chain joins TRBV7-9 to TRBJ1-1; a weak D match, TRBD1 (5 bases). The CDR3 extends over 13 amino acids. Germline CDR1 SEHNR, CDR2 FQNEAQ (reference sequence). V dropped 4 bases and J dropped 4 bases, with 10 bases sitting between them. CDR3 DNA sequence: TGTGCCAGCAGCTCCGCAGGGAGCACTGAAGCTTTCTTT. This encodes CASSSAGSTEAFF.

This clonotype was observed once. The gene calls are TRBV7-8 and TRBJ2-7; no definite D call. Trimming took off 0 bases at V and 5 bases at J, with 14 bases between the two ends. Germline CDR1 SGHVS, CDR2 FQNEAQ. This CDR3 spans 15 amino acids. As DNA, the CDR3 is TGTGCCAGCAGCTTAGCACCCATGGAAGCGAACGAGCAGTACTTC. It encodes CASSLAPMEANEQYF.

V gene TRBV20-1 combines with J gene TRBJ2-1, with 12 nucleotides matching TRBD2. The CDR3 consists of 12 residues. Unmatched junction bases numbered 3, after V lost 6 bases and J lost 9 bases. CDR1 DFQATT and CDR2 SNEGSKA come from the germline V gene (reference sequence). Written as DNA, the CDR3 is TGCAGTGCCCTAGCGGGGGGGGTTGAGCAGTTCTTC. It translates to CSALAGGVEQFF.

The rearrangement uses TRBV20-1 and TRBJ2-5, with 11 bases that match TRBD1. In germline, CDR1 is DFQATT, CDR2 SNEGSKA (reference sequence). The CDR3 consists of 15 residues. Trimming removed 3 bases from V and 2 bases from J; junction bases left unmatched: 5. The CDR3 nucleotides are TGCAGTGCTAGGGGGACAGGGGGAAAACAAGAGACCCAGTACTTC. Translation gives CSARGTGGKQETQYF.

The table lists this clonotype with a count of one. DNA of the CDR3: TGTGCCAGCAGCCCAGTAGCGGGAAGGCTTAATGAGCAGTTCTTC. Translation: CASSPVAGRLNEQFF. The chain employs TRBV11-2 and TRBJ2-1, with 8 bases identical to TRBD2. The CDR3 sequence is 15 residues long. Germline V gene lookup returns CDR1 SGHAT and CDR2 FQNNGV. J lost 7 bases, V lost 5 bases, and 10 bases had no gene match.

This rearrangement joins TRBV7-9 to TRBJ2-1, with D tentatively TRBD2 (5 bases). The V end was cut by 1 base, the J end by 15 bases, with 13 bases between. CDR1 is SEHNR and CDR2 is FQNEAQ in the germline V gene (reference sequence). The CDR3 spans 12 residues. This CDR3 reads CASSLVPRGLFF. The CDR3 DNA reads TGTGCCAGCAGCTTAGTACCTCGAGGGTTGTTCTTC.

The chain carries TRBV18 and TRBJ2-7; D is uncertain. There are 16 residues in the CDR3. Germline values: CDR1 KGHSH, CDR2 LQKENI. V lost 6 bases and J lost 1, with 19 bases in between. The CDR3 here is CASSIAGRVESYEQYF. CDR3 DNA: TGTGCCAGCTCGATTGCCGGACGGGTGGAATCCTACGAGCAGTACTTC.

As DNA, the CDR3 is TGTGCCAGCAGTAGGCAGGCCGACTACGAGCAGTACTTC. Protein sequence: CASSRQADYEQYF. This chain uses TRBV7-2 with TRBJ2-7; D is unclear. V lost 6 bases and J 3 bases, leaving 12 bases between the germline ends. Germline CDR1 and CDR2: SGHTA and FQGNSA. This CDR3 contains 13 residues. The whole variable domain, filled in from reference TRBV7-2 and TRBJ2-7, reads GAGVSQSPSNKVTEKGKDVELRCDPISGHTALYWYRQSLGQGLEFLIYFQGNSAPDKSGLPSDRFSAERTGGSVSTLTIQRTQQEDSAVYLCASSRQADYEQYFGPGTRLTVT.

V is TRBV12-3 or TRBV12-4 and J is TRBJ2-4; tentatively, D is TRBD1 or TRBD2 (5 bases each). This CDR3 contains 14 residues. Deletions cut 5 bases from V and 13 bases from J, with 21 bases between. CDR3 nucleotide sequence: TGTGCCAGCAGTCGACGGGACCCCAAATGGGAGCAGTACTTC. Encoded protein: CASSRRDPKWEQYF.

The chain uses TRBV7-2 and TRBJ2-5; 7 nucleotides align to TRBD2. Germline CDR1 reads SGHTA; CDR2 reads FQGNSA. V gave up 1 base and J gave up 0 bases; unmatched junction bases: 2. This CDR3 contains 15 residues. CDR3 DNA: TGTGCCAGCAGCTTAGTGCGGGGGTACCAAGAGACCCAGTACTTC. This encodes CASSLVRGYQETQYF.